This TCR beta chain derives from a study of blood T cell repertoires in COVID-19. Study summary: Acute and convalescent COVID-19 specimens originated in the United States, Italy and Spain.

This clone was counted a single time. The study drew participants aged about 18 to 90 years from 20 to 30 US areas. The germline gives CDR1 KGHSH, CDR2 LQKENI. V lost 3 bases to trimming and J lost 7 bases; unmatched junction nucleotides: 18. The CDR3 has 19 residues. In the original analysis: Amplification of reference gene primers was used by the study to estimate nucleated cell counts. Clones were sequenced by immunoSEQ multiplex PCR, and TCRdb holds only the in-frame ones, with some missing. From that table come the V and J calls and clone size; the DNA was used to work out D and trimming. The data hold some 150,000 clones, with 88% observed a single time.

Sequencing used PBMCs or T cells enriched from blood (not recorded which). The clonotype comes from a woman in her twenties or thirties with acute COVID-19. V and J are TRBV18 and TRBJ1-5; 10 bases fit TRBD1. CDR3 amino acids: CASSPLPLDRGQLEQPQHF. The CDR3 DNA reads TGTGCCAGCTCACCGTTACCGCTAGACAGGGGGCAGTTGGAACAGCCCCAGCATTTT.